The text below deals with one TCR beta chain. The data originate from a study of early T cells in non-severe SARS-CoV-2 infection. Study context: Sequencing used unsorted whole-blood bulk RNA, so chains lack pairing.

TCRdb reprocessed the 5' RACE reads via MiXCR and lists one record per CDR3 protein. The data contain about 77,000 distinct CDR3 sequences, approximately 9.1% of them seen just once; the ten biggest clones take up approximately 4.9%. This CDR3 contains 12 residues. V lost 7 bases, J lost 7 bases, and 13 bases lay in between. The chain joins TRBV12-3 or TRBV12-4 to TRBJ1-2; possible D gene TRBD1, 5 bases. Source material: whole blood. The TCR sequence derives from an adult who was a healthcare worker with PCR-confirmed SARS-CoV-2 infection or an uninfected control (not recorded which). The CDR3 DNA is TGTGCCAGCACCCCTCCCGGGGGTGGCTACACCTTC. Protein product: CASTPPGGGYTF.